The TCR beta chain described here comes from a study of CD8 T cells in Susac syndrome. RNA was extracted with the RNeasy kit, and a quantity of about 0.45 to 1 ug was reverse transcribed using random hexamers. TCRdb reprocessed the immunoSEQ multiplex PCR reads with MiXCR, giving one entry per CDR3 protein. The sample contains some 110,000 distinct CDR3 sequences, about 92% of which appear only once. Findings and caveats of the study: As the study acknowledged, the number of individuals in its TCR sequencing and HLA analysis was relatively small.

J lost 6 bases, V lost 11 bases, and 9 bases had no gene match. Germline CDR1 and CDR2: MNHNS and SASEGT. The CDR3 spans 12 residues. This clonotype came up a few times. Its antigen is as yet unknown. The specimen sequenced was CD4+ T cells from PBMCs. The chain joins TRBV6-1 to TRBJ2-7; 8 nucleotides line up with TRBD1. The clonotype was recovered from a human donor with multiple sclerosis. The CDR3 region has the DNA TGTGCCCACGGGACAGGCGAAGGCGAGCAGTACTTC. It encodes CAHGTGEGEQYF.